What follows are 19 T cell receptor delta chains derived from one specimen sequenced in a study of DNA immune sequencing with unique molecular identifiers. Primers for all 8 TRDV and 4 TRDJ genes amplified genomic DNA in 32-plex. The library had 12-nucleotide UMIs introduced over roughly 3 barcoding cycles, then a second adapter PCR. TCRdb redid clone calling on the multiplex PCR reads using CATT. The sample includes roughly 2,300 delta-chain clones, over 9.5% of them seen just once. The sample comprised gamma-delta T cells enriched from blood buffy coat, or unenriched PBMCs (not recorded which). All receptors derive from a human donor in good health.

A few counts support this clone. TCRdb lists the protein of a much larger clone for this DNA, which differs at residue 12, so this is likely a read error; the protein given here is translated from the DNA itself. The chain uses TRDV2 and TRDJ1, with D perhaps TRDD3 (5 bases). CDR1 is GEAIGNYY and CDR2 is EKD in the germline V gene. The CDR3 has 15 amino acids. The CDR3 DNA sequence: TGTGCCTGTGACACCGTCGGGGGTCGCACCGATAGACTCATCTTT. Translation: CACDTVGGRTDRLIF.

This clone was seen a handful of times. It is likely a read error: a sequence one base away is far more abundant. The chain employs TRDV2 and TRDJ1; TRDD3 matches at 7 bases. The CDR3 is 17 amino acids. V lost 1 base to trimming and J lost 0 bases; unmatched junction nucleotides: 10. Germline CDR1 GEAIGNYY, CDR2 EKD. The CDR3 sequence: CACDTQGDGKYTDKLIF. The DNA for the CDR3 is TGTGCCTGTGACACTCAGGGGGATGGAAAGTACACCGATAAACTCATCTTT.

The chain uses TRDV1 and TRDJ2, with TRDD3 matching 7 bases. The J gene is not listed in TCRdb, so it was assigned here from a DNA match to germline. The CDR3 covers 22 residues. The germline V gene encodes CDR1 TSWWSYY and CDR2 QGS. The trim removed 2 bases at V and 6 bases at J, leaving 27 bases unmatched. The CDR3 DNA follows: TGTGCTCTTGGGGAAACTCGCCTACACCCACACATGGGGATATGCAGGGCAGCACAACTCTTCTTT. Protein sequence: CALGETRLHPHMGICRAAQLFF.

This clone showed up just a few times. The genes are TRDV1 and TRDJ1; 7 nucleotides align to TRDD3. No J gene was available from TCRdb, and it was assigned here by a germline match of the DNA. This CDR3 is 24 amino acids long. V lost 4 bases to trimming and J lost 0 bases; unmatched junction nucleotides: 32. The germline CDR1 and CDR2 sequences are TSWWSYY and QGS. Here the CDR3 reads CALGVDPLPLILGSVNGYTDKLIF. CDR3 in DNA: TGTGCTCTTGGGGTGGACCCACTTCCGCTGATACTGGGGTCGGTCAATGGGTACACCGATAAACTCATCTTT.

No V segment was called; the J segment is TRDJ1; the table names TRDD3, a call not compared with the DNA. The CDR3 is 19 residues long. The CDR3 region is CALGEIPWGTNDNTDKLIF. As DNA, the CDR3 is TGTGCTCTTGGGGAAATTCCCTGGGGGACCAACGACAATACCGATAAACTCATCTTT.

This clone is medium-sized within its sample. In nucleotides, the CDR3 is TGTGCCTGTGACGTCTTACTGGGGACCACCGATAAACTCATCTTT. Translating gives CACDVLLGTTDKLIF. The genes are TRDV2 and TRDJ1, with 7 bases aligning to TRDD3. V shed 3 bases, J shed 1 base, and the junction held 7 bases outside the gene matches. CDR1 and CDR2 (germline): GEAIGNYY, EKD. The CDR3 length is 15 residues.

Only a few counts were recorded for this clone. This DNA's translation and the protein TCRdb lists, from a much larger clone, do not match at residue 9, likely due to a read error; the protein shown is translated from the DNA. The rearrangement links TRDV2 to TRDJ1, with D perhaps TRDD3 (6 bases). V was shortened by 0 bases and J by 0 bases, with 16 bases between the two germline ends. Germline V gives CDR1 GEAIGNYY, CDR2 EKD. The length of the CDR3 is 17 residues. CDR3 protein: CACDTVRGFGNTDKLIF. CDR3 nucleotides: TGTGCCTGTGACACCGTGCGGGGATTCGGTAACACCGATAAACTCATCTTT.

Comment on this clone: This DNA's translation differs at residue 4 from TCRdb's protein, which comes from a much larger clone; a read error is likely, and the protein shown is translated from the DNA. The rearrangement uses TRDV2 and TRDJ3; D may be TRDD3 (5 bases). Germline-derived CDR1 and CDR2 are GEAIGNYY and EKD. The length of the CDR3 is 20 residues. Written as DNA, the CDR3 is TGTGCCTGTGGCACCTTGGGGACCACGAACGGCTCCTGGGACACCCGACAGATGTTTTTC. Its translation: CACGTLGTTNGSWDTRQMFF.

This clone has a handful of counts. With a far larger clone one base away, a read error is the likely cause. The chain carries TRDV2 and TRDJ1, with 11 bases aligning to TRDD3. CDR3 length: 18 amino acids. CDR1 and CDR2 (germline): GEAIGNYY, EKD. This chain's CDR3 is CACNTLWGILNKTDKLIF. The CDR3, as DNA: TGTGCCTGTAACACTCTCTGGGGGATACTTAATAAAACCGATAAACTCATCTTT.

By its share, this clone is medium-sized. The chain uses TRDV2 and TRDJ1, with D uncertain. V was clipped by 0 bases and J by 4 bases, with 5 bases between them. CDR3 length: 12 residues. The germline CDR1 and CDR2 sequences are GEAIGNYY and EKD. CDR3 region: CACDTGYDKLIF. The CDR3, as DNA: TGTGCCTGTGACACCGGTTACGATAAACTCATCTTT.

In its sample, this clone was seen a few times. The TCRdb protein, from a much larger clone, departs from this DNA's translation at residue 4, likely by read error; the protein shown derives from the DNA. CDR3 region: CACGQLGDRDDKLIF. In nucleotides, the CDR3 is TGTGCCTGTGGCCAACTGGGGGATAGGGACGATAAACTCATCTTT. V gene TRDV2 combines with J gene TRDJ1; 11 positions agree with TRDD3. Per germline, CDR1 GEAIGNYY and CDR2 EKD. The CDR3 extends over 15 amino acids. Losses at the gene ends were 5 bases for V and 4 bases for J; bases not matched to a gene: 8.

On this clone itself: This sequence is one base from a far larger clone and is likely a read error. The same CDR3 is also encoded by other DNA sequences in this sample. This chain connects TRDV2 to TRDJ2, with 11 bases aligning to TRDD3. Germline V gene lookup returns CDR1 GEAIGNYY and CDR2 EKD. V lost 1 base to trimming and J lost 6 bases; unmatched junction nucleotides: 9. This CDR3 contains 17 residues. The CDR3 DNA follows: TGTGCCTGTGACACGGTCGGTCTGGGGGATACCGCAGCACAACTCTTCTTT. Its translation: CACDTVGLGDTAAQLFF.

This clone showed up just a few times. A far bigger clonotype differs at one base, so this is likely a read error. This CDR3 is also generated by other DNA sequences in the sample. The CDR3 DNA is TGTGCCTGTGACCCTGTACTGGGGGGCCCCCCGTACACCGATAAACTGATCTTT. Translation gives CACDPVLGGPPYTDKLIF. This chain joins TRDV2 and TRDJ1, with TRDD3 identical over 8 bases. The length of the CDR3 is 18 residues. Looked up from germline, CDR1 is GEAIGNYY and CDR2 is EKD.

Regarding this clone: Compared with germline, one end of the junction differs, possibly owing to a read error. The V and J genes are TRAV29/DV5 and TRDJ1; 8 positions agree with TRDD3. In the absence of a J gene in TCRdb, the DNA was matched to germline to assign it here. The length of the CDR3 is 18 residues. Germline CDR1 NSMFDY, CDR2 ISSIKDK. The CDR3 nucleotides read TGTGCAGCAAGCAGACTTCGGGGCTGGGGGAGGTACACCGATATACTCATCTTT. It yields the protein CAASRLRGWGRYTDILIF.

Concerning this clone itself: A far more abundant clone sits one base away, making this likely a read error. This sample includes further DNA sequences coding for the same CDR3. The J gene is TRDJ3, the V gene TRDV2, with D perhaps assigned TRDD2 or TRDD3 (6 bases each). This CDR3 comprises 18 residues. Germline CDR1 is GEAIGNYY and CDR2 is EKD. CDR3 sequence (DNA): TGTGCCTGTGACACCGCTGGGGCGACTTCCTGGGACACTCGACAGATGTTTTTC. The encoded protein is CACDTAGATSWDTRQMFF.

This clone was detected a few times. This DNA translates differently at residue 3 from the TCRdb protein, which is that of a much larger clone; a read error is likely, and the protein shown is the DNA's own translation. This chain joins TRDV2 and TRDJ1, with 7 bases fitting TRDD3. The CDR3 runs 17 residues. Per the germline V gene, CDR1 is GEAIGNYY and CDR2 is EKD. Here the CDR3 reads CAFDTLVLGENTDKLIF. CDR3 nucleotides: TGTGCCTTTGACACCCTCGTGTTGGGGGAGAACACCGATAAACTCATCTTT.

This clone ranks as medium-sized. The V call is TRDV2, the J call TRDJ1, with 7 positions matching TRDD3. The CDR3 sequence is 15 residues long. The V and J ends lost 1 base and 0 bases, in that order; junction bases with no gene match: 4. Looked up from germline, CDR1 is GEAIGNYY and CDR2 is EKD. The CDR3 protein is CACDTLGRNTDKLIF. CDR3 DNA: TGTGCCTGTGACACACTGGGGCGTAACACCGATAAACTCATCTTT.

In this sample, this clone turned up a few times. This may be a read error: a much more frequent sequence differs by one nucleotide. The chain joins TRDV2 to TRDJ1; tentative D call: TRDD3 (5 bases). Trimming removed 0 bases from V and 1 base from J, with 17 bases in between. CDR3 size: 17 residues. Looked up from germline, CDR1 is GEAIGNYY and CDR2 is EKD. CDR3 amino acids: CACDTVSGTQCTDKLIF. In nucleotides, the CDR3 is TGTGCCTGTGACACCGTCTCGGGGACCCAATGCACCGATAAACTCATCTTT.

At least ten counts were recorded for this clone. A far larger clone differs by one base, so this is likely a read error. V and J are TRDV2 and TRDJ3; D is possibly TRDD3 (6 bases). The CDR3 totals 20 residues. The V end was cut by 0 bases, the J end by 0 bases, with 17 bases between. In germline, CDR1 is GEAIGNYY, CDR2 EKD. The CDR3 protein is CACDTLGITNGSWDTRQMFF. CDR3 DNA: TGTGCCTGTGACACCTTGGGGATCACGAACGGCTCCTGGGACACCCGACAGATGTTTTTC.